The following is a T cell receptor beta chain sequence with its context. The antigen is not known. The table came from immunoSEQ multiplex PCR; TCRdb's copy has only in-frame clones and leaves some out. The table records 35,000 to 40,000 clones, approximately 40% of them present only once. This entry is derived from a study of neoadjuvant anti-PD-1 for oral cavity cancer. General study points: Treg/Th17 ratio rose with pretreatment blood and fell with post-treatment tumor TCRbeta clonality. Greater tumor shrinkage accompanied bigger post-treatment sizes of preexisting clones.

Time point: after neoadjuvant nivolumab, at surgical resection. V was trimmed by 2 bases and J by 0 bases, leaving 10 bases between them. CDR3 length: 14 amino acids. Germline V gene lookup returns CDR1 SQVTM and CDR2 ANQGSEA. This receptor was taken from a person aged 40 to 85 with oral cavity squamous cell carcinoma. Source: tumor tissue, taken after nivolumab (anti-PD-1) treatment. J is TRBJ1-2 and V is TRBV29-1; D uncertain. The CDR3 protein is CSVELGQPNYGYTF. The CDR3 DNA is TGCAGCGTTGAACTAGGGCAGCCTAACTATGGCTACACCTTC.